Sequencing of this T cell receptor (beta chain) was carried out in a study of blood T cell repertoires in COVID-19. Study at large: The study drew acute and convalescent COVID-19 samples from the United States, Italy and Spain.

Looked up from germline, CDR1 is LNHNV and CDR2 is YYDKDF (reference sequence). J lost 4 bases, V lost 5 bases, and 10 bases had no gene match. This CDR3 is 15 amino acids long. Source study methods: Reference gene primer amplification gave estimated nucleated cell counts. Assay: immunoSEQ multiplex PCR; the TCRdb copy retains only in-frame clones and omits some. That table is the source of V, J and clone size, and D and trimming were worked out from the DNA. The table shows just over 150,000 clones, with just under 95% occurring only once. The chain uses TRBV15 and TRBJ1-2; 7 bases agree with TRBD1. Sequenced material: peripheral blood. This TCR was recovered from a woman between 50 and 59 years old with acute or convalescent COVID-19. Here the CDR3 reads CATSEPGTASYGYTF. The CDR3 bases are TGTGCCACCAGCGAACCCGGGACAGCCTCCTATGGCTACACCTTC.